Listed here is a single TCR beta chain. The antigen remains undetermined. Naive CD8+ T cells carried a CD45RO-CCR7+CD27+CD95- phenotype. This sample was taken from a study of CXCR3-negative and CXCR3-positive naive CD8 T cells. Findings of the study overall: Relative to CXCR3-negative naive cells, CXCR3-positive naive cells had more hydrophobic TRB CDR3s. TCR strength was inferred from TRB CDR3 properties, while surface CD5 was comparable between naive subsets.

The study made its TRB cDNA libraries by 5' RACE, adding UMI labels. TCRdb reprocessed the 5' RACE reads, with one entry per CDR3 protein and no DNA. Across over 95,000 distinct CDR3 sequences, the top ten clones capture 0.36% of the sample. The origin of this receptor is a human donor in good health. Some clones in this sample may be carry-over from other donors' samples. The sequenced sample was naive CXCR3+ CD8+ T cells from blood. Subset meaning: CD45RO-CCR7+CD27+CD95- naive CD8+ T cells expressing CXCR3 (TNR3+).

The CDR3 loop is CASSVDPGGRSYNEQFF. The chain combines TRBV9 with TRBJ2-1. In germline, CDR1 is SGDLS, CDR2 YYNGEE. This CDR3 contains 17 residues. The full variable domain, completed using reference TRBV9 and TRBJ2-1, is DSGVTQTPKHLITATGQRVTLRCSPRSGDLSVYWYQQSLDQGLQFLIQYYNGEERAKGNILERFSAQQFPDLHSELNLSSLELGDSALYFCASSVDPGGRSYNEQFFGPGTRLTVL.